This T cell receptor beta chain was retrieved from a study of sequential checkpoint blockade in melanoma. Details on this clone: The sample holds other DNA sequences that translate to the same CDR3.

The CDR3 runs 15 residues. Germline CDR1 is MNHEY and CDR2 is SVGAGI. With 2 bases removed from V and 2 bases from J, the gap between germline ends came to 12 bases. Treatment meaning: randomized to nivolumab then ipilimumab (arm A) or the reverse (arm B). From thawed PBMCs, live CD3+CD8+ cells negative for CD19 and CD56 were sorted. Clones were read by immunoSEQ multiplex PCR, and TCRdb kept only the in-frame ones, dropping some. Seen here are more than 9,000 clones, 70% to 75% observed once, and the top ten hold approximately 18%. V usage is TRBV6-5 and J usage is TRBJ1-1, with no clear D. The clonotype comes from a human donor with melanoma. The specimen was CD8+ T cells sorted from blood (inferred from file names), collected from a patient given nivolumab and ipilimumab in sequence. The CDR3 coding sequence is TGTGCCAGCAGTTACGTTGAGGGAGGTAACACTGAAGCTTTCTTT. Translation: CASSYVEGGNTEAFF.